This entry features one T cell receptor (beta chain) sequence. Antigen specificity is unknown. Every one of the donors was a Caucasian adult that lived in Nashville, Tennessee. This sample stems from a study of shared clonotypes between healthy human individuals. Study-level points and caveats: In general, naive subsets displayed greater estimated richness than memory subsets did. Several donors had about 5% of their naive CD4 clonotypes in common.

Libraries were prepared by immunoSEQ multiplex PCR; TCRdb keeps only in-frame clonotypes and omits some of them. The sample records roughly 1 million clones, around 78% being singletons. This CDR3 comprises 12 residues. The V and J ends lost 5 bases and 7 bases respectively, with 14 bases between them. Germline lookup yields CDR1 SQVTM and CDR2 ANQGSEA. The sample was memory CD4+ T cells from PBMCs. Subset: CD45RA-negative fraction. The source is a man between 18 and 35 years old in good health. Some clones in this sample may be carry-over from other donors' samples. The chain joins TRBV29-1 to TRBJ1-1; D unresolved. As DNA, the CDR3 is TGCAGCGTTTCCGACAACCCATATGAAGCTTTCTTT. Protein: CSVSDNPYEAFF.